The 29 T cell receptor beta chains listed next were all sequenced from one sample in a study of untreated major depressive disorder. Their target antigens are unknown. Study results and caveats: Depressed patients' CD4+ T cells carried increased TRBV05-01 (Vbeta 5.1) usage versus control CD4+ T cells.

Profiled with immunoSEQ multiplex PCR; TCRdb holds only in-frame clones, not every one. The sample records some 25,000 clones, about 90% being singletons. Sequencing was done on a sample of CD4+ T cells from PBMCs. These receptors were obtained from a woman between 25 and 40 years old with major depressive disorder.

The chain employs TRBV23-1 and TRBJ2-3; D is unclear. TRBV23-1 carries the ORF label, with uncertain function. There are 13 residues in the CDR3. V gave up 7 bases and J gave up 2 bases, with 10 bases separating them. Written as DNA, the CDR3 is TGCGCCAGCATTATTAGGATCACAGATACGCAGTATTTT. It yields the protein CASIIRITDTQYF.

The table lists this clone with a count of one. The chain carries TRBV7-8 and TRBJ2-7; 10 positions match TRBD1. The trim removed 5 bases at V and 4 bases at J, leaving 8 bases unmatched. The CDR3 totals 15 residues. Per germline, CDR1 SGHVS and CDR2 FQNEAQ. This CDR3 is CASSLRDRGVYEQYF. CDR3 bases: TGTGCCAGCAGCCTCCGGGACAGGGGAGTTTACGAGCAGTACTTC.

This clone has just one count. The J gene is TRBJ1-5, the V gene TRBV19, with D perhaps TRBD1 (6 bases). CDR1 LNHDA and CDR2 SQIVND come from the germline V gene (reference sequence). V lost 3 bases to trimming and J lost 0 bases, with 9 bases between them. The length of the CDR3 is 15 residues. The CDR3 reads CASSMWDNSNQPQHF. CDR3 bases: TGTGCCAGTAGTATGTGGGACAATAGCAATCAGCCCCAGCATTTT.

The genes are TRBV10-3 and TRBJ1-5; 8 bases map to TRBD1. The CDR3 contains 15 residues. CDR1 is ENHRY and CDR2 is SYGVKD in the germline V gene. The ends lost 7 bases at V and 2 bases at J; junction bases unmatched: 7. CDR3 residues: CAIKAGQEGNQPQHF. For the CDR3, the DNA is TGTGCCATCAAAGCGGGACAGGAAGGCAATCAGCCCCAGCATTTT.

This clone was detected only once. This chain links TRBV19 with TRBJ2-7; 11 bases agree with TRBD1. The junction had 10 bases not matched to a gene; V was cut back by 4 bases and J by 2 bases. CDR3 size: 17 residues. The germline V gene has CDR1 LNHDA and CDR2 SQIVND (reference sequence). The CDR3 region has the DNA TGTGCCAGTAGTACCACCACTCGGACAGGGGGCGCCTACGAGCAGTACTTC. Translation gives CASSTTTRTGGAYEQYF.

The chain recombines TRBV7-6 with TRBJ2-5; possibly TRBD1 or TRBD2 for D (5 bases each). The germline CDR1 and CDR2 sequences are SGHVS and FNYEAQ. The V end lost 7 bases, the J end lost 4 bases, and 19 bases lay between the germline ends. The CDR3 extends over 15 amino acids. The CDR3 DNA sequence: TGTGCCAGCACCCGGGCAGGGACGGATAGAGAGACCCAGTACTTC. It codes for CASTRAGTDRETQYF.

The chain combines TRBV9 with TRBJ2-5; D perhaps matches TRBD2 (5 bases). V was trimmed by 1 base and J by 4 bases, leaving 14 bases between them. Germline V gives CDR1 SGDLS, CDR2 YYNGEE. The CDR3 length is 15 residues. This CDR3 reads CASSVRRGVGETQYF. The DNA of the CDR3 is TGTGCCAGCAGCGTACGCCGGGGAGTAGGAGAGACCCAGTACTTC.

J is TRBJ2-3 and V is TRBV29-1; tentative D call: TRBD1 (5 bases). The CDR3 extends over 14 amino acids. The germline V gene encodes CDR1 SQVTM and CDR2 ANQGSEA. V was clipped by 2 bases and J by 2 bases, with 11 bases between them. The CDR3 protein is CSVESDKTTDTQYF. In DNA form, the CDR3 reads TGCAGCGTTGAATCGGACAAGACCACAGATACGCAGTATTTT.

The chain links TRBV11-1 to TRBJ2-3, with 8 bases identical to TRBD2. The germline gives CDR1 SGHAT, CDR2 FQDESV (reference sequence). The CDR3 is made up of 16 amino acids. The V and J ends lost 1 base and 0 bases, in that order; junction bases with no gene match: 3. CDR3 region: CASSLEKRESTDTQYF. The CDR3 DNA reads as TGTGCCAGCAGCTTAGAAAAGCGGGAGAGCACAGATACGCAGTATTTT.

The V call is TRBV4-3, the J call TRBJ1-1, with 7 nucleotides matching TRBD1. This CDR3 has 16 amino acids. CDR1 LGHNA and CDR2 YSLEER come from the germline V gene. With 3 bases clipped from V and 0 bases from J, the junction kept 7 bases outside the gene matches. DNA of the CDR3: TGCGCCAGCAGCCACGTCACCGGGACAGTGAACACTGAAGCTTTCTTT. Translation gives CASSHVTGTVNTEAFF.

This clone is a singleton in its sample. The chain uses TRBV28 and TRBJ1-5; D not certain. Germline V gives CDR1 MDHEN, CDR2 SYDVKM. The germline V and J ends were trimmed by 4 bases and 0 bases, with 7 bases remaining between them. CDR3 length: 14 residues. This CDR3 reads CASSWTDSNQPQHF. The CDR3 bases are TGTGCCAGCAGTTGGACGGATAGCAATCAGCCCCAGCATTTT.

This chain joins TRBV27 and TRBJ1-1; 9 nucleotides line up with TRBD1. CDR3 length: 13 residues. Germline values: CDR1 MNHEY, CDR2 SMNVEV (reference sequence). J gave up 1 base and V 6 bases, and 0 bases lay outside the gene matches. This chain's CDR3 is CASRGQGNTEAFF. CDR3 bases: TGTGCCAGCAGGGGACAGGGGAACACTGAAGCTTTCTTT.

The chain couples TRBV5-4 to TRBJ2-1, with a possible D match to TRBD1 (6 bases). Between the trimmed V and J ends, which lost 0 bases and 6 bases, there was a span of 13 bases. Germline CDR1 reads SGHNT; CDR2 reads YYREEE (reference sequence). The CDR3 is 15 amino acids. The chain's CDR3 is CASSLGTVTGNEQFF. The CDR3 nucleotides read TGTGCCAGCAGCTTGGGGACAGTGACGGGCAATGAGCAGTTCTTC.

The CDR3 here is CASSASGRVGNEQFF. The CDR3 coding sequence is TGTGCCAGCAGCGCTAGTGGGAGGGTTGGCAATGAGCAGTTCTTC. This rearrangement joins TRBV9 to TRBJ2-1, with 7 bases fitting TRBD2. V was pared by 3 bases and J by 6 bases, with 9 bases of the junction left unmatched. CDR1 and CDR2 from the germline V gene are SGDLS and YYNGEE. This CDR3 is 15 amino acids long.

The CDR3 spells CASSVDATGSVGELFF. The CDR3 nucleotides read TGTGCCAGCAGCGTAGATGCGACAGGGTCGGTCGGGGAGCTGTTTTTT. V and J are TRBV9 and TRBJ2-2; 7 nucleotides line up with TRBD1. The J segment lost 7 bases and the V segment lost 0 bases, leaving 9 bases of the junction unmatched. CDR3 length: 16 residues. Germline CDR1 and CDR2: SGDLS and YYNGEE. The variable domain in full, completed from reference TRBV9 and TRBJ2-2, reads DSGVTQTPKHLITATGQRVTLRCSPRSGDLSVYWYQQSLDQGLQFLIQYYNGEERAKGNILERFSAQQFPDLHSELNLSSLELGDSALYFCASSVDATGSVGELFFGEGSRLTVL.

This chain joins TRBV29-1 and TRBJ2-1, with TRBD2 identical over 8 bases. The CDR3 sequence is 13 residues long. Germline V CDR1 and CDR2: SQVTM, ANQGSEA. J gave up 10 bases and V 5 bases, and 10 bases lay outside the gene matches. The CDR3 sequence is CSVLAGGFWEQFF. DNA of the CDR3: TGCAGCGTTCTAGCGGGTGGATTTTGGGAGCAGTTCTTC.

The V and J genes are TRBV21-1 and TRBJ2-1; TRBD2, as called in the table, went unchecked against the DNA. TRBV21-1 is a pseudogene locus. The CDR3 is made up of 14 amino acids. CDR3 protein: CASSNPEGYNEQFF. CDR3 sequence (DNA): TGTGCCAGCAGCAACCCTGAGGGTTACAATGAGCAGTTCTTC.

The chain joins TRBV9 to TRBJ1-2; D unresolved. Germline loops: CDR1 SGDLS, CDR2 YYNGEE. V gave up 4 bases and J gave up 5 bases, with 21 bases separating them. The CDR3 sequence is 16 residues long. The CDR3 is CASSPGYWRPLYGYTF. CDR3 bases: TGTGCCAGCAGCCCCGGTTATTGGCGGCCTTTATATGGCTACACCTTC.

The chain has TRBV19 and TRBJ1-2, with 9 nucleotides matching TRBD1. The CDR3 extends over 14 amino acids. J gave up 3 bases and V 6 bases, and 5 bases lay outside the gene matches. Germline V gene data show CDR1 as LNHDA and CDR2 as SQIVND (reference sequence). The CDR3 reads CASRPTGGDYGYTF. The CDR3 DNA is TGTGCCAGTAGGCCGACAGGGGGGGACTATGGCTACACCTTC.

This rearrangement joins TRBV4-1 to TRBJ2-5; 10 bases align to TRBD2. Trimming cost V 0 bases and J 1 base; bases outside gene matches: 11. CDR1 is MGHRA, CDR2 YSYEKL, per germline. The CDR3 is made up of 19 amino acids. CDR3 sequence (DNA): TGCGCCAGCAGCCAAGATATCGAGGTAGCGGGAGGCCCCCAAGAGACCCAGTACTTC. Translating it yields CASSQDIEVAGGPQETQYF.

The genes are TRBV2 and TRBJ1-2; the match to TRBD1 covers 12 bases. Germline V gives CDR1 SNHLY, CDR2 FYNNEI. The CDR3 is 15 amino acids. Trimming cost V 4 bases and J 5 bases; bases outside gene matches: 5. CDR3 loop: CASSGGQGAFYGYTF. In nucleotides, the CDR3 is TGTGCCAGCAGTGGGGGACAGGGGGCATTTTATGGCTACACCTTC.

This chain links TRBV6-4 with TRBJ1-1; D call uncertain. Germline values: CDR1 MRHNA, CDR2 SNTAGT. This CDR3 comprises 14 residues. Between the trimmed V and J ends, which lost 4 bases and 1 base, there was a span of 10 bases. DNA for the CDR3: TGTGCCAGCAGTGTCTCCCCAGGGAACACTGAAGCTTTCTTT. Amino acid sequence: CASSVSPGNTEAFF.

The chain has TRBV28 and TRBJ2-6; D possibly corresponds to TRBD1 (6 bases). Germline V gives CDR1 MDHEN, CDR2 SYDVKM. CDR3 length equals 15 residues. Trimming cost V 6 bases and J 2 bases, with 11 bases left between them. CDR3: CASRSDRPGANVLTF. CDR3 DNA: TGTGCCAGCAGATCAGACAGGCCTGGGGCCAACGTCCTGACTTTC.

This clone was counted only a few times. The chain links TRBV2 to TRBJ1-1; D uncertain. Looked up from germline, CDR1 is SNHLY and CDR2 is FYNNEI. The V and J ends lost 6 bases and 1 base respectively, with 15 bases between them. The CDR3 contains 15 residues. CDR3 bases: TGTGCCAGCAGGCGAGACGGGGTGACGAACACTGAAGCTTTCTTT. This codes for CASRRDGVTNTEAFF.

V usage is TRBV11-2 and J usage is TRBJ2-7, with a weak D call TRBD1 (6 bases). CDR3 length: 14 amino acids. CDR1 and CDR2 from the germline V gene are SGHAT and FQNNGV. The germline V and J ends were trimmed by 8 bases and 0 bases, with 14 bases remaining between them. CDR3 nucleotide sequence: TGTGCCAGCCGTGGGACACTACACTCCTACGAGCAGTACTTC. Protein: CASRGTLHSYEQYF. Drawing the rest from reference TRBV11-2 and TRBJ2-7, the complete variable domain is EAGVAQSPRYKIIEKRQSVAFWCNPISGHATLYWYQQILGQGPKLLIQFQNNGVVDDSQLPKDRFSAERLKGVDSTLKIQPAKLEDSAVYLCASRGTLHSYEQYFGPGTRLTVT.

The chain has TRBV6-4 and TRBJ1-2, with TRBD1 as a possible D gene (5 bases). The germline V gene encodes CDR1 MRHNA and CDR2 SNTAGT. The V end was cut by 4 bases, the J end by 8 bases, with 23 bases between. This CDR3 comprises 16 residues. As DNA, the CDR3 is TGTGCCAGCAGTGCTAATTCTCTGGTCGGGGGAAACGGCTACACCTTC. Encoded protein: CASSANSLVGGNGYTF.

The rearrangement links TRBV28 to TRBJ1-2; D is undetermined. CDR1 is MDHEN and CDR2 is SYDVKM in the germline V gene. This CDR3 region has 13 residues. Trimming left V 2 bases short and J 7 bases short, with 11 bases between. The CDR3 region is CASSLGGYRGYTF. The CDR3 coding sequence is TGTGCCAGCAGTTTAGGCGGCTACCGTGGCTACACCTTC.

The chain couples TRBV5-8 to TRBJ2-5; 7 bases match TRBD2. The CDR3 is made up of 14 amino acids. The germline CDR1 and CDR2 sequences are SGHTS and YDEGEE. V lost 2 bases and J lost 5; bases outside the gene matches: 6. CDR3 in DNA: TGTGCCAGCAGCTTAGGACTAGTGTTGGAGACCCAGTACTTC. This sequence encodes CASSLGLVLETQYF.

The rearrangement links TRBV11-3 to TRBJ2-5; 7 bases line up with TRBD1. After removal of 4 bases from V and 5 bases from J, the junction contained 7 bases not matched to a gene. Germline loops: CDR1 SGHNT, CDR2 YENEEA. CDR3 size: 14 residues. The CDR3 region has the DNA TGTGCCAGCAGCTCCAGAGGGGGCCGGGAGACCCAGTACTTC. It is translated as CASSSRGGRETQYF.